These T cell receptor beta chains were read from a single sample in a study of persistence of HIV-infected CD4 T cells. Sequenced by immunoSEQ multiplex PCR; TCRdb stores in-frame clones only, minus some. The sample lists more than 30,000 clones, 80% occurring once. These receptors have no known antigen. The sample in question was CD4+ T cells sorted from PBMCs after 18-hour stimulation, obtained from a patient who received antiretroviral therapy. Every receptor here comes from an adult man with HIV who was CMV-seropositive. Both conserved end residues are part of each CDR3. D genes are given only for firm matches. Not every row has a clone size; where given, it reads once, few, many or a size class.

TRBV28	TRBJ1-5	few	.	TGTGCCAGCAGTCCGGGGGGGGTGCTTAGCAATCAGCCCCAGCATTTT	CASSPGGVLSNQPQHF
TRBV18	TRBJ2-3	.	.	TGTGCCAGCTCACCGGTCGGGACAAGCACAGATACGCAGTATTTT	CASSPVGTSTDTQYF
TRBV27	TRBJ2-3	.	TRBD2	TGTGCCAGCTGTAAGACTAGCGGGGCCCCAGGTACGCAGTATTTT	CASCKTSGAPGTQYF
TRBV6-5	TRBJ2-7	.	TRBD2	TGTGCCAGCAGACCGACTAGCGGCTACTACGAGCAGTACTTC	CASRPTSGYYEQYF
TRBV18	TRBJ1-1	.	TRBD1	TGTGCCAGCTCCGCCCGACAGGGGAACACTGAAGCTTTCTTT	CASSARQGNTEAFF
TRBV19	TRBJ1-6	few	TRBD1	TGTGCCAGTAGAACAGGGGAGTATAATTCACCCCTCCACTTT	CASRTGEYNSPLHF
TRBV2	TRBJ2-3	.	TRBD2	TGTGCCAGCAGGACTGTAGCAGTCGGCGGGGGGCGTCGAGATACGCAGTATTTT	CASRTVAVGGGRRDTQYF
TRBV7-2	TRBJ2-3	.	.	TGTGCCAGCAGCGACAGGTTGGCGGGTACCACAGATACGCAGTATTTT	CASSDRLAGTTDTQYF
TRBV19	TRBJ2-7	.	.	TGTGCCAGTAGTAGATCAGGAGGGGCCTCTTCCTACGAGCAGTACTTC	CASSRSGGASSYEQYF
TRBV28	TRBJ1-1	.	.	TGTGCCAGCAGTTTGGGGGAGCTCACTGAAGCTTTCTTT	CASSLGELTEAFF
TRBV6-5	TRBJ2-4	.	.	TGTGCCAGCAGTCCCAGGGGAGCCAAAAACATTCAGTACTTC	CASSPRGAKNIQYF
TRBV7-8	TRBJ2-3	.	.	TGTGCCAGCAGCCAACTACCTAGCACAGATACGCAGTATTTT	CASSQLPSTDTQYF
TRBV11-3	TRBJ2-4	.	TRBD1	TGTGCCAGCAGCTTAGGGGCGGGGACAGGGACAAACATTCAGTACTTC	CASSLGAGTGTNIQYF
TRBV27	TRBJ2-7	.	TRBD1	TGTGCCAGCAGTTTCAAACAGGGGGCCCTCTACGAGCAGTACTTC	CASSFKQGALYEQYF
TRBV6-5	TRBJ2-7	.	TRBD2	TGTGCCAGCAGTTCAGGATGGGAGGGTAGCGAGCAGTACTTC	CASSSGWEGSEQYF
TRBV28	TRBJ1-1	.	.	TGTGCCAGCAGTTTGTCTACCACTGAAGCTTTCTTT	CASSLSTTEAFF
TRBV3-1/TRBV3-2	TRBJ1-1	.	TRBD1	TGTGCCAGCAGCCAAGAGCAGATGGACAGGGGGACGAGTGAAGCTTTCTTT	CASSQEQMDRGTSEAFF
TRBV14	TRBJ2-1	.	.	TGTGCCAGCAGCCAAGGGAGGGGCTCCCAAAGGAATGAGCAGTTCTTC	CASSQGRGSQRNEQFF
TRBV28	TRBJ1-1	.	.	TGTGCCAGCAGTTTATATCGGCAGGGGGAAGCTTTCTTT	CASSLYRQGEAFF
TRBV24-1	TRBJ1-2	few	TRBD1	TGTGCCACCAGAGGCCCCACCGGGACAGGGGAAGGCTACACCTTC	CATRGPTGTGEGYTF
TRBV19	TRBJ1-2	.	.	TGTGCCAGTAGAGGCGGAAGTCATTACTATGGCTACACCTTC	CASRGGSHYYGYTF
TRBV5-1	TRBJ2-3	once	.	TGCGCCAGCAGTTACAGGGACATGGGAGATACGCAGTATTTT	CASSYRDMGDTQYF
TRBV2	TRBJ1-2	.	TRBD1	TGTGCCAGCAGTGGACAGGGAAGTATCTATGGCTACACCTTC	CASSGQGSIYGYTF
TRBV6-5	TRBJ1-2	.	TRBD1	TGTGCCAGCAGTTACTCGGTTCAGGGGGGGTACTATGGCTACACCTTC	CASSYSVQGGYYGYTF
TRBV28	TRBJ2-1	.	TRBD2	TGTGCCAGCAGTCCTGGACTAGCGGAATCTAACAATGAGCAGTTCTTC	CASSPGLAESNNEQFF
TRBV5-1	TRBJ2-3	.	TRBD1	TGCGCCAGCAGCTTGGGGACAGGGGGCGTGGATACGCAGTATTTT	CASSLGTGGVDTQYF
TRBV7-8	TRBJ1-2	.	.	TGTGCCAGCAGCTTAGGGTCCGGGGGCTATGGCTACACCTTC	CASSLGSGGYGYTF
TRBV2	TRBJ1-5	.	.	TGTGCCAGCGGCGCTGCAGGGAATCAGCCCCAGCATTTT	CASGAAGNQPQHF
TRBV2	TRBJ2-6	.	.	TGTGCCAGCAGTGATTACAGCTCTGGGGCCAACGTCCTGACTTTC	CASSDYSSGANVLTF
TRBV10-1	TRBJ2-3	.	.	TGCGCCAGCAGCCCCCGAGTGGGACGCACAGATACGCAGTATTTT	CASSPRVGRTDTQYF
TRBV29-1	TRBJ2-6	.	.	TGCAGCGTGAACTTCGACTCTGGGGCCAACGTCCTGACTTTC	CSVNFDSGANVLTF
TRBV5-5	TRBJ2-7	.	.	TGTGCCAGCAGCGTCTCCCCAGCCCGCTACGAGCAGTACTTC	CASSVSPARYEQYF